Presented here are 12 T cell receptor beta chains from one specimen sequenced in a study of T-cell reconstitution after alpha-beta-depleted transplantation in children (dated by TCRdb to the mid-2010s). Receptors were amplified or captured by PCR. The sample was run on an Illumina HiSeq 2500. TCR library preparation used molecular barcoding, with unique molecular identifiers applied to normalize quantification of the TCRbeta repertoire. In TCRdb, the public reads were trimmed at Q25 with fastp and aligned with MiXCR, with productive beta chains retained. Each entry is one CDR3 protein sequence, shown with its most common DNA and genes. This sample is represented by some 840,000 distinct CDR3 sequences; roughly 16% of them were singletons. The ten largest clones capture roughly 5% of the sample. According to the study, the label for this sample's treatment or condition signals: allogeneic hematopoietic cell transplantation with graft depleted of TCRalphabeta T cells and CD19 B cells.

Sequenced material: PBMCs, mostly from graft donor cells, taken 360 days after TCRalphabeta/CD19-depleted stem cell transplant. The receptors originated from a male patient aged 10 to 17 who had a stem cell transplant for acute lymphoblastic leukemia, so the T cells may come from the graft donor.

The rearrangement uses TRBV20-1 and TRBJ2-1; TRBD2 agrees at 10 bases. V dropped 5 bases and J dropped 4; count of bases not matched to a gene: 11. Per germline, CDR1 DFQATT and CDR2 SNEGSKA (reference sequence). The CDR3 contains 16 residues. The CDR3 region is CSASDSASGSYNEQFF. The CDR3 bases are TGCAGTGCTTCCGACTCGGCTAGCGGGAGTTACAATGAGCAGTTCTTC.

The V call is TRBV5-1, the J call TRBJ2-2; 7 nucleotides agree with TRBD1. J lost 1 base, V lost 2 bases, and 8 bases had no gene match. Germline values: CDR1 SGHRS, CDR2 YFSETQ. The CDR3 consists of 17 residues. This CDR3 reads CASSFRRQGRNTGELFF. The CDR3 DNA sequence: TGCGCCAGCAGCTTCAGGCGACAGGGTCGGAACACCGGGGAGCTGTTTTTT. Variable domain in full (rest from reference TRBV5-1 and TRBJ2-2): KAGVTQTPRYLIKTRGQQVTLSCSPISGHRSVSWYQQTPGQGLQFLFEYFSETQRNKGNFPGRFSGRQFSNSRSEMNVSTLELGDSALYLCASSFRRQGRNTGELFFGEGSRLTVL.

This clonotype was detected a few times. V usage is TRBV5-1 and J usage is TRBJ1-1; 8 nucleotides agree with TRBD1. The CDR3 is made up of 14 amino acids. Germline V gene lookup returns CDR1 SGHRS and CDR2 YFSETQ. V lost 0 bases to trimming and J lost 4 bases; unmatched junction nucleotides: 2. The CDR3 sequence: CASSLGGQGTEAFF. CDR3 bases: TGCGCCAGCAGCTTGGGTGGACAGGGCACTGAAGCTTTCTTT.

This clonotype was counted only a few times. The chain uses TRBV10-2 and TRBJ2-7, with D unresolved. From germline, CDR1 is WSHSY and CDR2 SAAADI. This CDR3 region has 13 residues. The ends were cut back, 2 bases at V and 2 bases at J, with 7 bases in the middle. The CDR3 DNA sequence: TGCGCCAGCAGTGAGGCCACCCCCTACGAGCAGTACTTC. It yields the protein CASSEATPYEQYF.

In this sample, this clonotype turned up a few times. V and J are TRBV5-1 and TRBJ2-4; 7 nucleotides match TRBD2. CDR3 length: 16 amino acids. V dropped 4 bases and J dropped 1; count of bases not matched to a gene: 8. Germline CDR1 is SGHRS and CDR2 is YFSETQ. The CDR3 sequence is CASSLQAGMAKNIQYF. CDR3 in DNA: TGCGCCAGCAGCCTCCAAGCGGGAATGGCCAAAAACATTCAGTACTTC. The complete variable domain, with remaining parts taken from reference TRBV5-1 and TRBJ2-4, reads KAGVTQTPRYLIKTRGQQVTLSCSPISGHRSVSWYQQTPGQGLQFLFEYFSETQRNKGNFPGRFSGRQFSNSRSEMNVSTLELGDSALYLCASSLQAGMAKNIQYFGAGTRLSVL.

This chain joins TRBV4-1 and TRBJ2-7; the D gene could be TRBD1 or TRBD2 (5 bases each). The V gene lost 1 base and the J gene lost 7 bases, with 26 bases spanning the gap. The CDR3 loop spans 18 amino acids. Germline CDR1 and CDR2: MGHRA and YSYEKL. The CDR3 region is CASSQAEGPFGRVIEQYF. For the CDR3, the DNA is TGCGCCAGCAGCCAAGCTGAGGGACCCTTTGGCAGGGTTATAGAGCAGTACTTC.

This clonotype was observed a few times. This chain connects TRBV15 to TRBJ2-1; D tentatively fits TRBD1 or TRBD2 (5 bases each). CDR1 and CDR2 from the germline V gene are LNHNV and YYDKDF (reference sequence). There are 17 residues in the CDR3. Trimming cost V 5 bases and J 2 bases, with 19 bases left between them. As DNA, the CDR3 is TGTGCCACCAGCGGACCCGAGGGGAAGGGGCCCTACAATGAGCAGTTCTTC. This gives the protein CATSGPEGKGPYNEQFF.

There are a few counts of this clonotype. The chain couples TRBV6-1 to TRBJ1-4; D ambiguous. The CDR3 spans 16 residues. Germline V gene lookup returns CDR1 MNHNS and CDR2 SASEGT. The V end lost 7 bases, the J end lost 2 bases, and 17 bases lay between the germline ends. CDR3 region: CASTSGERWTNEKLFF. The CDR3, as DNA: TGTGCCAGCACCTCCGGGGAAAGGTGGACTAATGAAAAACTGTTTTTT.

This clonotype was observed a handful of times. The chain couples TRBV7-9 to TRBJ1-1; D not resolved. Trimming removed 6 bases from V and 1 base from J, with 9 bases in between. The CDR3 has 13 amino acids. Germline assignment: CDR1 SEHNR and CDR2 FQNEAQ (reference sequence). CDR3: CASSHAGNTEAFF. The CDR3 coding sequence is TGTGCCAGCAGTCACGCGGGGAACACTGAAGCTTTCTTT.

This clonotype has only a few counts. The chain uses TRBV15 and TRBJ1-1, with no clear D. V was pared by 1 base and J by 10 bases, with 16 bases between. The CDR3 has 14 amino acids. The germline V gene encodes CDR1 LNHNV and CDR2 YYDKDF (reference sequence). The CDR3 DNA is TGTGCCACCAGCAGAGTGGCTCTACAGCCGATAGCTTTCTTT. This sequence encodes CATSRVALQPIAFF. The variable domain in full, completed from reference TRBV15 and TRBJ1-1, reads DAMVIQNPRYQVTQFGKPVTLSCSQTLNHNVMYWYQQKSSQAPKLLFHYYDKDFNNEADTPDNFQSRRPNTSFCFLDIRSPGLGDTAMYLCATSRVALQPIAFFGQGTRLTVV.

This chain connects TRBV20-1 to TRBJ2-7, with TRBD2 matching over 9 bases. J lost 2 bases, V lost 3 bases, and 8 bases had no gene match. The CDR3 runs 15 residues. Germline assignment: CDR1 DFQATT and CDR2 SNEGSKA (reference sequence). CDR3 DNA: TGCAGTGCTAGGGGAGGGACTAGCTGGACCTACGAGCAGTACTTC. This gives the protein CSARGGTSWTYEQYF.

This chain connects TRBV7-9 to TRBJ2-3; D possibly uses TRBD1 or TRBD2 (5 bases each). The V end was cut by 4 bases, the J end by 1 base, with 12 bases between. The germline CDR1 and CDR2 sequences are SEHNR and FQNEAQ (reference sequence). This CDR3 is built from 15 residues. The CDR3 nucleotides are TGTGCCAGCAGCTCTCCCCTGGGGGGCACAGATACGCAGTATTTT. Translating gives CASSSPLGGTDTQYF.